Following are 8 T cell receptor beta chains from one sample sequenced in a study of control samples from healthy donors and cancer patients. Using immunoSEQ multiplex PCR, the repertoire was profiled, and TCRdb retains in-frame clones only, with some absent. Of 95,000 to 150,000 clones listed, about 83% are singletons. Source material: blood. The receptors derive from a man aged 25 to 40 in good health.

This clone was detected only once. The chain links TRBV30 to TRBJ2-7; 7 bases match TRBD1. The CDR3 sequence is 14 residues long. After removal of 2 bases from V and 2 bases from J, the junction contained 6 bases not matched to a gene. CDR1 and CDR2 from the germline V gene are GTSNPN and SVGIG (reference sequence). The DNA for the CDR3 is TGTGCCTGGAGTCTGGGGACAGTCACCTACGAGCAGTACTTC. Translating it yields CAWSLGTVTYEQYF.

J is TRBJ2-7 and V is TRBV11-2; TRBD1 matches at 10 bases. The length of the CDR3 is 14 residues. V was pared by 5 bases and J by 5 bases, with 6 bases of the junction left unmatched. Germline V CDR1 and CDR2: SGHAT, FQNNGV. The chain's CDR3 is CASSPGTGVHEQYF. CDR3 bases: TGTGCCAGCAGCCCCGGGACAGGGGTCCACGAGCAGTACTTC.

The V and J genes are TRBV14 and TRBJ1-3; a weak D match, TRBD1 (5 bases). Between the trimmed V and J ends, which lost 1 base and 7 bases, there was a span of 14 bases. The CDR3 totals 15 residues. CDR1 is SGHDN and CDR2 is FVKESK in the germline V gene. As DNA, the CDR3 is TGTGCCAGCAGCCAAGCTGGGAGGGGACGCAACACCATATATTTT. Translating gives CASSQAGRGRNTIYF.

This sequence joins TRBV19 and TRBJ1-2; TRBD1 might be the D (5 bases). Trimming pared 7 bases from V and 2 bases from J, leaving 17 bases between. The CDR3 is made up of 15 amino acids. Looked up from germline, CDR1 is LNHDA and CDR2 is SQIVND (reference sequence). The CDR3 loop reads CASIGFTGENYGYTF. The CDR3 DNA is TGTGCCAGTATTGGGTTTACAGGAGAAAACTATGGCTACACCTTC. Using reference TRBV19 and TRBJ1-2 for the parts outside the CDR3, the full variable domain is DGGITQSPKYLFRKEGQNVTLSCEQNLNHDAMYWYRQDPGQGLRLIYYSQIVNDFQKGDIAEGYSVSREKKESFPLTVTSAQKNPTAFYLCASIGFTGENYGYTFGSGTRLTVV.

This chain uses TRBV6-1 with TRBJ1-2, with D possibly TRBD1 on 5 matching bases. The CDR3 runs 15 residues. Trimming shortened V by 0 bases and J by 2 bases, and 10 bases separated the two germline ends. CDR1 is MNHNS, CDR2 SASEGT, per germline. The DNA of the CDR3 is TGTGCCAGCAGTGAAGCGGACGGGGGAAACTATGGCTACACCTTC. This encodes CASSEADGGNYGYTF.

The V call is TRBV27, the J call TRBJ2-5; either TRBD1 or TRBD2 may supply D (5 bases each). Germline assignment: CDR1 MNHEY and CDR2 SMNVEV (reference sequence). The CDR3 contains 13 residues. V was pared by 6 bases and J by 5 bases, with 13 bases between. As DNA, the CDR3 is TGTGCCAGCAGAGCCGGGGCGACGGAGACCCAGTACTTC. This gives the protein CASRAGATETQYF.

This chain links TRBV6-5 with TRBJ1-6; tentative D call: TRBD1 (5 bases). This CDR3 contains 14 residues. Germline CDR1 reads MNHEY; CDR2 reads SVGAGI. Trimming took 8 bases from V and 9 from J, leaving 17 bases between them. In nucleotides, the CDR3 is TGTGCCAGCCGTTTCCGGGACGGAGGTTCACCCCTCCACTTT. Protein: CASRFRDGGSPLHF.

The gene calls are TRBV7-2 and TRBJ2-2; D gene unclear. The CDR3 runs 15 residues. Looked up from germline, CDR1 is SGHTA and CDR2 is FQGNSA. The ends were cut back, 5 bases at V and 6 bases at J, with 16 bases in the middle. The CDR3 region is CASSIPERFAGELFF. Written as DNA, the CDR3 is TGTGCCAGCAGCATACCCGAGAGATTCGCCGGGGAGCTGTTTTTT.